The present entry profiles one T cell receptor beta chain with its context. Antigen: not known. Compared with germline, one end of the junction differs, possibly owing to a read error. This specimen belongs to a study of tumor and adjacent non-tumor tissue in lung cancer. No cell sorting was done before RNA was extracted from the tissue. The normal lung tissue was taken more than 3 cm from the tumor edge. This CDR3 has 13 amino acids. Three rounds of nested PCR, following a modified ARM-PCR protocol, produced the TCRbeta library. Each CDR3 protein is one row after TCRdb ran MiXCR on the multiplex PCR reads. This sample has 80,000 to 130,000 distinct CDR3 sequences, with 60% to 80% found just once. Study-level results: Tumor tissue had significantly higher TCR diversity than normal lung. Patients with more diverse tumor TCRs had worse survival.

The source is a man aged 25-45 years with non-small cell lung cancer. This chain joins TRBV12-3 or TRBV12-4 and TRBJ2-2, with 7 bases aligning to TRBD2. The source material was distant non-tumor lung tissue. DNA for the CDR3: TGTGCCAGTCAGCGGGGTCACACCGGGGAGCTGTTATTT. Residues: CASQRGHTGELLF.